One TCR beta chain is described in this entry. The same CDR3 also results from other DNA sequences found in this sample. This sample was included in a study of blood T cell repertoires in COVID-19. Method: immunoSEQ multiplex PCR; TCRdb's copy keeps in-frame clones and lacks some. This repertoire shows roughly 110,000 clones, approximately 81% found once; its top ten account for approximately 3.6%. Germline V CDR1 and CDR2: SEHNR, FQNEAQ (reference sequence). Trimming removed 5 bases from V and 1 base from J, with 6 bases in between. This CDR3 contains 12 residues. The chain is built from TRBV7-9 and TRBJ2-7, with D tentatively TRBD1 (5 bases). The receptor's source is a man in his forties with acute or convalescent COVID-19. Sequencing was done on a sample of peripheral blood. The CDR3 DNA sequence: TGTGCCAGCAGCCCAGGGTCCTACGAGCAGTACTTC. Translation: CASSPGSYEQYF.